This TCR beta chain originates from a study of T cell repertoires in cytomegalovirus infection. MiXCR was run by TCRdb on the reads, yielding one entry per CDR3 protein. The data show 650,000 to 850,000 distinct CDR3 sequences, 25% to 35% seen once. This CDR3 comprises 12 residues. Germline values: CDR1 MGHDK, CDR2 SYGVNS. Trimming shortened V by 5 bases and J by 7 bases, and 11 bases separated the two germline ends. Comment on this clonotype: The antigen remains undetermined.

The chain carries TRBV25-1 and TRBJ2-5, with D perhaps matching TRBD1 (5 bases). Sequences were derived from cultured CD8+ T cells from PBMCs, sampled from culture after CMV antigen stimulation. The clonotype comes from a human donor in good health (CMV status not recorded). Some clones in this sample may be carry-over from other donors' samples. Here the CDR3 reads CASSRGIRTQYF. The DNA for the CDR3 is TGTGCCAGCAGTAGGGGAATAAGGACCCAGTACTTC.